This T cell receptor beta chain comes out of a study of blood T cell repertoires in COVID-19. The authors' processing: Reference gene primer amplification gave estimated nucleated cell counts. This table comes from immunoSEQ multiplex PCR, and its TCRdb copy is limited to in-frame clones, with some not included. The V and J calls and clone size come from that table; D and trimming were worked out from the DNA. The sample has 250,000 to 350,000 clones; 87% are singletons. CDR3 length: 14 residues. With 2 bases removed from V and 5 bases from J, the gap between germline ends came to 9 bases. CDR1 and CDR2 (germline): LGHDT, YNNKEL (reference sequence).

This TCR was sampled from a woman between 50 and 59 years old who had recovered from COVID-19. V and J are TRBV3-1 (or the pseudogene TRBV3-2) and TRBJ1-4; TRBD1 is a possible D gene (5 bases). The sample consisted of peripheral blood. The CDR3 DNA reads as TGTGCCAGCAGCCAACAGGGCTTGAATGAAAAACTGTTTTTT. Amino acids: CASSQQGLNEKLFF.